This is a list of T cell receptor beta chains from one sample in a study of blood T cell repertoires in COVID-19. Method: immunoSEQ multiplex PCR; TCRdb's copy keeps in-frame clones and lacks some. The sample holds 350,000 to 400,000 clones, about 90% seen once. The sample consisted of PBMCs or T cells enriched from blood (not recorded which). All receptors derive from a young woman who had recovered from COVID-19. Each CDR3 is given with its conserved first and last residue. A D gene is named only where the DNA matches it firmly. The size entry is marked missing in some rows and otherwise reads once, few, many or a size class.

clone size	J gene	V gene	D gene	CDR3 DNA	CDR3 protein
NA	TRBJ2-7	TRBV28	TRBD2	TGTGCCAGCAGTTCCGGACTAGCGGTCGAGCAGTACTTC	CASSSGLAVEQYF
NA	TRBJ2-1	TRBV27	TRBD2	TGTGCCAGCACCCACGGTACTAGCGGGGGAAATGAGCAGTTCTTC	CASTHGTSGGNEQFF
NA	TRBJ1-5	TRBV7-6	TRBD1	TGTGCCAGCAGCTTATCCGGTCAAACAGGGGGAGATCAGCCCCAGCATTTT	CASSLSGQTGGDQPQHF
NA	TRBJ2-7	TRBV6-5	NA	TGTGCCAGCAGACTCCAGGGATACTCCTACGAGCAGTACTTC	CASRLQGYSYEQYF
NA	TRBJ1-1	TRBV7-3	TRBD1	TGTGCCAGCAGCTTTTTACCACAGGGGGAGGCCGGGAACACTGAAGCTTTCTTT	CASSFLPQGEAGNTEAFF
NA	TRBJ1-2	TRBV18	TRBD1	TGTGCCAGCTCACCACCGTGGGACAGCCGGCGCGATGGCTACACCTTC	CASSPPWDSRRDGYTF
NA	TRBJ1-5	TRBV4-1	NA	TGCGCCAGCAGCCAAGATGAGGGGGTGGGGCAGCCCCAGCATTTT	CASSQDEGVGQPQHF
once	TRBJ2-1	TRBV10-1	TRBD2	TGCGCCAGCAGTTCTGCTATGGCGGGAGATAGCTATGAGCAGTTCTTC	CASSSAMAGDSYEQFF
NA	TRBJ1-1	TRBV2	TRBD1	TGTGCCAGCATTTCGGACAGGGGTGGGACTGAAGCTTTCTTT	CASISDRGGTEAFF
NA	TRBJ2-1	TRBV15	NA	TGTGCCACCAGCAGAGTACAGGGAGCCGATGAGCAGTTCTTC	CATSRVQGADEQFF
NA	TRBJ1-1	TRBV15	NA	TGTGCCACCAGCAGAGATCGAAGGGGGGAAGCTTTCTTT	CATSRDRRGEAFF
NA	TRBJ1-6	TRBV30	NA	TGTGCCTGGAGTGGCCAGGGGAATTCACCCCTCCACTTT	CAWSGQGNSPLHF
NA	TRBJ2-3	TRBV23-1	NA	TGCGCCAGCAGTCTTGCAGCAGATACGCAGTATTTT	CASSLAADTQYF